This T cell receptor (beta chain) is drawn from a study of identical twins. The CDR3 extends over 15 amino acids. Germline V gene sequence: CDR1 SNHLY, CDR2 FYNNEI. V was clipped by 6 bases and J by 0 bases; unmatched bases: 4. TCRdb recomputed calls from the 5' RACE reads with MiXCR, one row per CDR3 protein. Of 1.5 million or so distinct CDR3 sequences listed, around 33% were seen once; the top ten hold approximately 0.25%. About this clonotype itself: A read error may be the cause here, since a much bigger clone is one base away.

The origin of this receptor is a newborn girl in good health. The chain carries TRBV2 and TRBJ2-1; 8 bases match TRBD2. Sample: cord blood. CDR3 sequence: CASRFGTSSYNEQFF. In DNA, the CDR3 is TGTGCCAGCAGGTTCGGGACTAGCTCCTACAATGAGCAGTTCTTC. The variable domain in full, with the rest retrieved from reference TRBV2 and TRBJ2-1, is EPEVTQTPSHQVTQMGQEVILRCVPISNHLYFYWYRQILGQKVEFLVSFYNNEISEKSEIFDDQFSVERPDGSNFTLKIRSTKLEDSAMYFCASRFGTSSYNEQFFGPGTRLTVL.